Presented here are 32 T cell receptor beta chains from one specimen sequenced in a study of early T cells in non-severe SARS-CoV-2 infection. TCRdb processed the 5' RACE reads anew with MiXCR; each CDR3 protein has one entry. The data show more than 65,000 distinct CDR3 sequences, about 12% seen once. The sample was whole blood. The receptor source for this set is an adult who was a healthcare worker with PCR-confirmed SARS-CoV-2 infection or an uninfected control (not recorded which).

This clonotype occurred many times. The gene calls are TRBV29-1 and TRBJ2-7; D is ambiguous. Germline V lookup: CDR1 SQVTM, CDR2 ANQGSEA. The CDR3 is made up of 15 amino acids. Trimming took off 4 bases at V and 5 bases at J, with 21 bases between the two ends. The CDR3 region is CSVALVGSGYHEQYF. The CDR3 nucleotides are TGCAGCGTTGCATTGGTGGGCTCCGGGTACCACGAGCAGTACTTC.

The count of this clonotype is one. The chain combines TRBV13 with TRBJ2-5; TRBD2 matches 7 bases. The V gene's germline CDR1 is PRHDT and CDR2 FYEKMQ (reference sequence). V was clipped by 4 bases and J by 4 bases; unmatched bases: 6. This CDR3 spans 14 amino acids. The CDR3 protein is CASSYTGGGETQYF. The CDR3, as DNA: TGTGCCAGCAGCTACACTGGGGGGGGAGAGACCCAGTACTTC.

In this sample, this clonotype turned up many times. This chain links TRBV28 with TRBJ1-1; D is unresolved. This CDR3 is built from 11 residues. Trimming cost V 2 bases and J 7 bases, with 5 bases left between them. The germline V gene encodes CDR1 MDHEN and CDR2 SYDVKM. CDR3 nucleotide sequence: TGTGCCAGCAGTTTAAAGGATGAAGCTTTCTTT. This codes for CASSLKDEAFF.

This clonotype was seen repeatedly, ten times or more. In DNA form, the CDR3 reads TGTGCCAGCAGTGAAGCATCTAGCGGATACACAGATACGCAGTATTTT. It encodes CASSEASSGYTDTQYF. The chain uses TRBV6-1 and TRBJ2-3; 7 bases agree with TRBD2. Germline CDR1 is MNHNS and CDR2 is SASEGT. Trimming cost V 0 bases and J 2 bases; bases outside gene matches: 5. The CDR3 extends over 16 amino acids.

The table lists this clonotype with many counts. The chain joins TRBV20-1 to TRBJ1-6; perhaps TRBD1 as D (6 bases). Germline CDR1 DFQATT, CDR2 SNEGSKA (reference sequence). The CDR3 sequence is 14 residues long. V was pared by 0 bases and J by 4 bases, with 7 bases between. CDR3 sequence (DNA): TGCAGTGCTAGAGAACAGGGTTATAATTCACCCCTCCACTTT. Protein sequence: CSAREQGYNSPLHF.

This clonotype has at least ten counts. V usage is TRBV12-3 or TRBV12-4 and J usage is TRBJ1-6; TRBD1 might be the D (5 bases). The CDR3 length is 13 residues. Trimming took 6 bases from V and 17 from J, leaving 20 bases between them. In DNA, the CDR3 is TGTGCCAGCAGCTCCGGGGCATTTCGGGGGGTCCACTTT. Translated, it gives CASSSGAFRGVHF.

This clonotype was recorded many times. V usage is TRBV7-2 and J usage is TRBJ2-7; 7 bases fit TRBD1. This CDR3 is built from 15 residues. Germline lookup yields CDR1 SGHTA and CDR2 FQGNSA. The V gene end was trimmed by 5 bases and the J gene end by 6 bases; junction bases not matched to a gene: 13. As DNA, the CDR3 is TGTGCCAGCAGCACCCCTCGGGACAGCGTCGGCGAGCAGTACTTC. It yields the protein CASSTPRDSVGEQYF. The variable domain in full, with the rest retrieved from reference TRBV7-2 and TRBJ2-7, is GAGVSQSPSNKVTEKGKDVELRCDPISGHTALYWYRQSLGQGLEFLIYFQGNSAPDKSGLPSDRFSAERTGGSVSTLTIQRTQQEDSAVYLCASSTPRDSVGEQYFGPGTRLTVT.

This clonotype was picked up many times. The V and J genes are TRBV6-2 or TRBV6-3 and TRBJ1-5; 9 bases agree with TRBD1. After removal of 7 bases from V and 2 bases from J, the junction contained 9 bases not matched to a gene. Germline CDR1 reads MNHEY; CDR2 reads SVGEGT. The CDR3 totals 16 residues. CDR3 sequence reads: CASMRQGGFGNQPQHF. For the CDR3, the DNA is TGTGCCAGCATGCGACAGGGGGGATTCGGCAATCAGCCCCAGCATTTT.

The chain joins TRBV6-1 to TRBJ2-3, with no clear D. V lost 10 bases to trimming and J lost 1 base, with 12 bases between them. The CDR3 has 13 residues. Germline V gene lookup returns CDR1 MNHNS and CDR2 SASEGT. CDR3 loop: CAIPIQRTDTQYF. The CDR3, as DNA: TGTGCCATCCCAATCCAACGCACAGATACGCAGTATTTT.

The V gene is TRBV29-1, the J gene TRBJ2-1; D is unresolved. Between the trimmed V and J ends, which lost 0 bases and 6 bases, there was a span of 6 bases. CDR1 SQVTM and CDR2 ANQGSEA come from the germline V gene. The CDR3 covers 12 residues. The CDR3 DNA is TGCAGCGTTGAAGACCCCCGCAATGAGCAGTTCTTC. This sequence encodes CSVEDPRNEQFF.

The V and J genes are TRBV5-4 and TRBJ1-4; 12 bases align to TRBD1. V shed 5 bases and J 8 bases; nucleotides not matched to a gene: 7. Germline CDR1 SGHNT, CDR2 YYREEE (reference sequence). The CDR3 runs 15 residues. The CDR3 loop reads CASRAGTGGKEKLFF. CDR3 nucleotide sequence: TGTGCCAGCAGGGCCGGGACAGGGGGCAAAGAAAAACTGTTTTTT.

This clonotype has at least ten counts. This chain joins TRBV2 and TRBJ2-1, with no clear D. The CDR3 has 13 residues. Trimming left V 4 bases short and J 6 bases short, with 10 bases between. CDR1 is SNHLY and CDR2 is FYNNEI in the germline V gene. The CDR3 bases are TGTGCCAGCAGTGTAGGCAGCCTCAATGAGCAGTTCTTC. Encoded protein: CASSVGSLNEQFF.

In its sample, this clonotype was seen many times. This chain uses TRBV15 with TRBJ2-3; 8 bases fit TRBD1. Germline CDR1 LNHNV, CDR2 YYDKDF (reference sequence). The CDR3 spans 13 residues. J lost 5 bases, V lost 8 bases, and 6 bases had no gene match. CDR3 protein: CATARTGRDTQYF. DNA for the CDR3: TGTGCCACCGCTAGGACAGGGAGAGATACGCAGTATTTT.

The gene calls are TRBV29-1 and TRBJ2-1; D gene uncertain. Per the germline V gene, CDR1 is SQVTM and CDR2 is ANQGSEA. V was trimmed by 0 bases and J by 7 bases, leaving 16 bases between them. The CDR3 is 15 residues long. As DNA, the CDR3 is TGCAGCGTTGAAGATCGGGTTACCGGTCGGAATGAGCAGTTCTTC. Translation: CSVEDRVTGRNEQFF.

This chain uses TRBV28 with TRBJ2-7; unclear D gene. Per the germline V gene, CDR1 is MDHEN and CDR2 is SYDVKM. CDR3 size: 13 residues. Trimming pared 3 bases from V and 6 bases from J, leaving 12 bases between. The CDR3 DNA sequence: TGTGCCAGCAGTTTTTACAGATATCGCGAGCAGTACTTC. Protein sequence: CASSFYRYREQYF.

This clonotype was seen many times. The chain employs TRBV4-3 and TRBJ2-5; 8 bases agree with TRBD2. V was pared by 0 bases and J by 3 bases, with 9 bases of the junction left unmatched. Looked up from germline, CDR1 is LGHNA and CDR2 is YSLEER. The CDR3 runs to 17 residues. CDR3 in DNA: TGCGCCAGCAGCCAAGACCGAGCGGGAGATAGAGAAGAGACCCAGTACTTC. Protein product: CASSQDRAGDREETQYF.

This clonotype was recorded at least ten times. CDR3 nucleotide sequence: TGCAGCGCAGATAATACAGGGTATGAGCAGTTCTTC. Translating it yields CSADNTGYEQFF. The chain has TRBV29-1 and TRBJ2-1; tentatively, D is TRBD1 (6 bases). V shed 7 bases and J shed 8 bases, with 15 bases lying between them. Germline V lookup: CDR1 SQVTM, CDR2 ANQGSEA. The CDR3 is made up of 12 amino acids.

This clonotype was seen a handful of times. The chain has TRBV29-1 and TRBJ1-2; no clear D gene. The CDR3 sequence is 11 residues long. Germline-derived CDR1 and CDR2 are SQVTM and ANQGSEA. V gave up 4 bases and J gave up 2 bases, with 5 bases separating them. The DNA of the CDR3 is TGCAGCGTTGTGGAGAACTATGGCTACACCTTC. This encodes CSVVENYGYTF.

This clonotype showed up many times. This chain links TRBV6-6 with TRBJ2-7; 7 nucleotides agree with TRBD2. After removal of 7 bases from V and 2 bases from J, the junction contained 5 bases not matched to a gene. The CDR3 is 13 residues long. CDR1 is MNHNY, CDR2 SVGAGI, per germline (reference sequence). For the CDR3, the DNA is TGTGCCAGCACTTGGAGCGGGGCCTACGAGCAGTACTTC. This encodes CASTWSGAYEQYF.

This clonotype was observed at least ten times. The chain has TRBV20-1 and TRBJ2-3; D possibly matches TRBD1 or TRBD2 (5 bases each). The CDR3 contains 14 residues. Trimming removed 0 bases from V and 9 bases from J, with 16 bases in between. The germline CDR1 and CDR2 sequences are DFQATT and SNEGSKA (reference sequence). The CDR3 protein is CSAREEVGTKTQYF. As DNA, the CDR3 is TGCAGTGCTAGAGAGGAGGTCGGGACGAAAACGCAGTATTTT.

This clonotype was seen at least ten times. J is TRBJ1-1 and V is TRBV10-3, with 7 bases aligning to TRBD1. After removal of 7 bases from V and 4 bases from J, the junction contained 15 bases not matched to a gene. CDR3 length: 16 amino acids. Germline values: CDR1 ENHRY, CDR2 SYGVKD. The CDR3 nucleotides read TGTGCCATCACTACAGGGGACTCAATCCGGGGCACTGAAGCTTTCTTT. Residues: CAITTGDSIRGTEAFF.

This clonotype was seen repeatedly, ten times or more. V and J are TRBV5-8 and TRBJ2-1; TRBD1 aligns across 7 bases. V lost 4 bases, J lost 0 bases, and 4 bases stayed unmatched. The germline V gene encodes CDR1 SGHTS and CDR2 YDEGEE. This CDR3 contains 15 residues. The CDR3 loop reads CASSKGQSSYNEQFF. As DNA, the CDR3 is TGTGCCAGCAGCAAGGGACAGAGCTCCTACAATGAGCAGTTCTTC. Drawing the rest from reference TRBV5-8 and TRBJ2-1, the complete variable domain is EAGVTQSPTHLIKTRGQQATLRCSPISGHTSVYWYQQALGLGLQFLLWYDEGEERNRGNFPPRFSGRQFPNYSSELNVNALELEDSALYLCASSKGQSSYNEQFFGPGTRLTVL.

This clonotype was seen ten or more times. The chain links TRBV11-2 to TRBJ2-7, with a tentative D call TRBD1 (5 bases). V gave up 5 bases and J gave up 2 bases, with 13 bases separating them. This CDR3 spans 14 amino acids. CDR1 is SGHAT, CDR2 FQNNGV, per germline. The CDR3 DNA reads TGTGCCAGCAGCCAAGGGGCAGGGACCTACGAGCAGTACTTC. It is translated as CASSQGAGTYEQYF.

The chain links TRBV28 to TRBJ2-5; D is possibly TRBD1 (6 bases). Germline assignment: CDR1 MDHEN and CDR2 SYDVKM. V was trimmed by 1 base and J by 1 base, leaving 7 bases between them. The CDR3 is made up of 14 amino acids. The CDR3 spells CASSLLDSQETQYF. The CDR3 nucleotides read TGTGCCAGCAGTTTATTGGACAGCCAAGAGACCCAGTACTTC.

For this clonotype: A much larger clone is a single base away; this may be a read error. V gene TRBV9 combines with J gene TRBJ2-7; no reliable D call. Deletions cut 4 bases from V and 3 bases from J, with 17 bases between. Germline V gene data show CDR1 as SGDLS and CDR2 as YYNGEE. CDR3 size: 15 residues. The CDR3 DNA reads TGTGCCAGCAGCCCCGCCTGGTCCGGTAACTACGAGCAGTACTTC. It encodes CASSPAWSGNYEQYF. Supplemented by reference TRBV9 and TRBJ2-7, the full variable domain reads DSGVTQTPKHLITATGQRVTLRCSPRSGDLSVYWYQQSLDQGLQFLIQYYNGEERAKGNILERFSAQQFPDLHSELNLSSLELGDSALYFCASSPAWSGNYEQYFGPGTRLTVT.

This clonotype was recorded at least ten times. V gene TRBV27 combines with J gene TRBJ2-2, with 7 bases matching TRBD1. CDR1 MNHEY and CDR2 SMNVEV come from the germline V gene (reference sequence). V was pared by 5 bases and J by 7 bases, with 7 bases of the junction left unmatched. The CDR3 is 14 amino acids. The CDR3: CASSTTGYGGELFF. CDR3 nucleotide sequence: TGTGCCAGCAGTACGACAGGGTATGGCGGGGAGCTGTTTTTT.

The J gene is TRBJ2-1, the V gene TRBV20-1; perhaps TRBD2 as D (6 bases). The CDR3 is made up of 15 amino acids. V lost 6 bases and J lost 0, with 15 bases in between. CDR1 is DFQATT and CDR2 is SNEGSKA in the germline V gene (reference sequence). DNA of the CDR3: TGCAGTGCCGCGGAAGGCGGGATCTCCTACAATGAGCAGTTCTTC. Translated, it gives CSAAEGGISYNEQFF.

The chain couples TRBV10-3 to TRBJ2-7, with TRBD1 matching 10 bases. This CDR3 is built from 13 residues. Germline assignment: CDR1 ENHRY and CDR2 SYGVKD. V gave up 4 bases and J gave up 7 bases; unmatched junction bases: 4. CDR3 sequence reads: CAISGGDRGEQYF. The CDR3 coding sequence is TGTGCCATCAGTGGAGGGGACAGGGGTGAGCAGTACTTC.

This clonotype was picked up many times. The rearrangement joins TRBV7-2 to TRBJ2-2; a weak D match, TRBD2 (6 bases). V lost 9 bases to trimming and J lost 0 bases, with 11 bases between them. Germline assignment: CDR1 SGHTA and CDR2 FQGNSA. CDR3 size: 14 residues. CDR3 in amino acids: CASVSGSNTGELFF. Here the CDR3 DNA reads TGTGCCAGTGTTAGCGGTTCGAACACCGGGGAGCTGTTTTTT.

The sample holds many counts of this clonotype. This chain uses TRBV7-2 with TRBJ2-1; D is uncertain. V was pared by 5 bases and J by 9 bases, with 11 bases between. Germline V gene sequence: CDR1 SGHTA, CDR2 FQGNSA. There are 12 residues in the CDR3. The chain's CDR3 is CASSPNRREQFF. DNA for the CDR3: TGTGCCAGCAGCCCTAACCGTCGTGAGCAGTTCTTC.

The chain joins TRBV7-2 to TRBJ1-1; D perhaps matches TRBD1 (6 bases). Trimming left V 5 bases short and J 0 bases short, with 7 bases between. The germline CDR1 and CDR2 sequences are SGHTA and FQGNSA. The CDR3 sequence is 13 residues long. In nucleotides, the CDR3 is TGTGCCAGCAGCCGGGACATGAACACTGAAGCTTTCTTT. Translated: CASSRDMNTEAFF.

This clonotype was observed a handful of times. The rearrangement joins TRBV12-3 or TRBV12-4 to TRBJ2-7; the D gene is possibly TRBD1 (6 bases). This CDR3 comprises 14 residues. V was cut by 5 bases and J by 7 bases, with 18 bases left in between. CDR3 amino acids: CASSQVLGAGEQYF. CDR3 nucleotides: TGTGCCAGCAGTCAGGTTTTGGGGGCCGGGGAGCAGTACTTC.